These 8 T cell receptor beta chains came from one sample sequenced in a study of T cell repertoires in cytomegalovirus infection. TCRdb re-called the reads with MiXCR, one entry per CDR3 protein. The sample contains some 480,000 distinct CDR3 sequences, 33% of which appear only once. For these receptors, no antigen is known. The specimen was cultured PBMCs, collected from culture after CMV antigen stimulation. Every receptor here comes from a human donor in good health (CMV status not recorded). Some clones in this sample may be carry-over from other donors' samples.

This sequence joins TRBV7-2 and TRBJ1-1; 8 bases match TRBD1. The CDR3 contains 14 residues. Germline values: CDR1 SGHTA, CDR2 FQGNSA. Trimming took 4 bases from V and 3 from J; bases not matched to a gene: 4. CDR3 DNA sequence: TGTGCCAGCAGCTCAAGACAGGGGCACACTGAAGCTTTCTTT. This translates into CASSSRQGHTEAFF.

This clonotype was seen at least ten times. The chain joins TRBV6-1 to TRBJ2-5, with 12 bases identical to TRBD1. The length of the CDR3 is 16 residues. V shed 3 bases and J 1 base; nucleotides not matched to a gene: 3. Germline CDR1 reads MNHNS; CDR2 reads SASEGT. This chain's CDR3 is CASSDPGQGAQETQYF. The CDR3, as DNA: TGTGCCAGCAGTGATCCGGGACAGGGGGCCCAAGAGACCCAGTACTTC.

This clonotype was detected a few times. The J gene is TRBJ2-3, the V gene TRBV10-3; perhaps TRBD2 as D (7 bases). Trimming removed 6 bases from V and 4 bases from J, with 17 bases in between. CDR3 length: 15 residues. The germline V gene has CDR1 ENHRY and CDR2 SYGVKD. The CDR3 nucleotides read TGTGCCATCAGAGAGCGGGACAATCTTGCAGATACGCAGTATTTT. Amino acid sequence: CAIRERDNLADTQYF.

This chain connects TRBV4-2 to TRBJ2-7, with D unclear. The CDR3 is made up of 16 amino acids. Trimming left V 0 bases short and J 0 bases short, with 12 bases between. Germline CDR1 and CDR2: LGHNA and YNFKEQ. The CDR3 coding sequence is TGTGCCAGCAGCCAAGAATTCGCGCAGAGCTCCTACGAGCAGTACTTC. This encodes CASSQEFAQSSYEQYF.

Written as DNA, the CDR3 is TGTGCCAGCAGTTTAGCAGAAGGGACAGCTAACTATGGCTACACCTTC. Its translation: CASSLAEGTANYGYTF. This chain joins TRBV12-3 or TRBV12-4 and TRBJ1-2; 7 bases fit TRBD1. The trim removed 0 bases at V and 0 bases at J, leaving 4 bases unmatched. The CDR3 has 16 residues.

This clonotype was found many times. This sequence joins TRBV7-2 and TRBJ2-4; TRBD1 might be the D (6 bases). The germline gives CDR1 SGHTA, CDR2 FQGNSA. The CDR3 is 14 amino acids. V was cut by 4 bases and J by 9 bases, with 16 bases left in between. The CDR3, as DNA: TGTGCCAGCAGCTACGAGGGGACAAGAAGCATTCAGTACTTC. Protein product: CASSYEGTRSIQYF.

This sequence joins TRBV4-3 and TRBJ2-3, with 11 bases aligning to TRBD2. After removal of 0 bases from V and 2 bases from J, the junction contained 22 bases not matched to a gene. This CDR3 contains 23 residues. The germline V gene has CDR1 LGHNA and CDR2 YSLEER. Written as DNA, the CDR3 is TGCGCCAGCAGCCAAGAAATTCTAGCGGGAGGACGTGGTCATATAATAGTCACAGATACGCAGTATTTT. As protein: CASSQEILAGGRGHIIVTDTQYF.

The chain has TRBV11-3 and TRBJ2-3, with D perhaps matching TRBD1 or TRBD2 (5 bases each). The CDR3 runs to 13 residues. Per the germline V gene, CDR1 is SGHNT and CDR2 is YENEEA. V was cut by 4 bases and J by 13 bases, with 18 bases left in between. CDR3 sequence (DNA): TGTGCCAGCAGCTCCTCCGGGACCGCACGGGAGTATTTT. As protein: CASSSSGTAREYF.